This T cell receptor beta chain was captured in a study of blood T cell repertoires in COVID-19. Across the whole study: T cells, B-cell-depleted T cells, or PBMCs supplied cDNA or gDNA.

Original handling: Reference gene primer amplification gave nucleated cell count estimates. Profiled with immunoSEQ multiplex PCR; TCRdb holds only in-frame clones, not every one. V and J calls and clone size come straight from that table; D and trimming were deduced from the DNA. The repertoire has 310,000 or so clones, almost 90% of them found once; the top ten carry about 1.7%. Germline assignment: CDR1 KGHDR and CDR2 SFDVKD. The CDR3 length is 19 residues. V lost 6 bases and J lost 4, with 26 bases in between. The sequenced sample was PBMCs or T cells enriched from blood (not recorded which). The J gene is TRBJ1-4, the V gene TRBV24-1; D gene unclear. This TCR derives from a woman between 18 and 29 years old with acute COVID-19. The CDR3 bases are TGTGCCACCAGTACCAGTGTGAGTAGGAGGGCCGAGGGTAATGAAAAACTGTTTTTT. It yields the protein CATSTSVSRRAEGNEKLFF.